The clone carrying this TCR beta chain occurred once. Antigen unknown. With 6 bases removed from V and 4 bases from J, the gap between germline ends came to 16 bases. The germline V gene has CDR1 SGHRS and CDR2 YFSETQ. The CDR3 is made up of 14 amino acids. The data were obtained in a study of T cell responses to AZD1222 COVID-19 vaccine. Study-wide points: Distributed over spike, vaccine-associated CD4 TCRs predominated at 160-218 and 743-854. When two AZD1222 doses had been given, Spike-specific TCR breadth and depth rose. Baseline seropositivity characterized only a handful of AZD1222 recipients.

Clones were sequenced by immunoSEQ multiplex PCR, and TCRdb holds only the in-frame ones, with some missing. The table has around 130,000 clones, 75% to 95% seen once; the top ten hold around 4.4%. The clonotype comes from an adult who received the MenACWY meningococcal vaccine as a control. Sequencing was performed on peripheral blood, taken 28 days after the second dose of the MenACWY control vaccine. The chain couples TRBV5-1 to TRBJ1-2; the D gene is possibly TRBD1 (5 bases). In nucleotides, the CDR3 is TGCGCCAGCAACTTTGGGGGACGTGGCTATGGCTACACCTTC. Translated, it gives CASNFGGRGYGYTF.